The rows below give T cell receptor beta chains drawn from one sample of a study of OX40 agonist ivuxolimab in advanced cancers. Generated by immunoSEQ multiplex PCR, the TCRdb table keeps only in-frame clones and is missing some. Of tens of thousands of clones in the sample, under 90% were seen once. Sequencing was performed on CD4+ or CD8+ T cells sorted from blood, taken in a trial of the OX40 agonist ivuxolimab. The receptors stem from an adult with an advanced solid tumor such as melanoma, head and neck, liver or kidney cancer. Each CDR3 is given with its conserved first and last residue. Each record gives: V gene, D gene, J gene, clone size, CDR3 DNA, CDR3 protein. A D gene is named only where the DNA matches it firmly. Size values are once, few and many counts, or a class for expanded clones, and some rows have none.

TRBV27,-,TRBJ1-5,-,TGTGCCAGCAGTTCCTCTAGGAATCAGCCCCAGCATTTT,CASSSSRNQPQHF
TRBV6-6,TRBD1,TRBJ1-4,-,TGTGCCAGCAGTTACTGGGGCCAGGGGGCTAATGAAAAACTGTTTTTT,CASSYWGQGANEKLFF
TRBV30,-,TRBJ1-3,-,TGTGCCTGGATAGTACGGGGGAGAGGAGGAAACACCATATATTTT,CAWIVRGRGGNTIYF
TRBV7-2,-,TRBJ2-2,-,TGTGCCAGCAGCTTTTTGGCGACCACCACCGGGGAGCTGTTTTTT,CASSFLATTTGELFF
TRBV10-3,TRBD1,TRBJ1-5,-,TGTGCCATCAGCCTTGGACAAGGACAGGGGGATCAGCCCCAGCATTTT,CAISLGQGQGDQPQHF
TRBV28,-,TRBJ1-3,-,TGTGCCAGCAGTCCGTCTCTAGGGGGAAACACCATATATTTT,CASSPSLGGNTIYF
TRBV2,-,TRBJ2-5,-,TGTGCCAGCCAGGGTTCCAACAAAGAGACCCAGTACTTC,CASQGSNKETQYF
TRBV19,-,TRBJ2-3,-,TGTGCCAGTAGTCAAGAGACAGACACAGATACGCAGTATTTT,CASSQETDTDTQYF
TRBV7-6,-,TRBJ2-2,-,TGTGCCAGCAGCTTAGTTAACGGACGGAACACCGGGGAGCTGTTTTTT,CASSLVNGRNTGELFF
TRBV5-6,TRBD2,TRBJ2-3,-,TGTGCCAGCAGCTTAGTGGCTAGCGGAGAAAGCACAGATACGCAGTATTTT,CASSLVASGESTDTQYF
TRBV11-2,TRBD1,TRBJ1-2,-,TGTGCCAGCAGCTTAACAGGGGACCTCTATGGCTACACCTTC,CASSLTGDLYGYTF
TRBV6-1,-,TRBJ1-5,-,TGTGCCAGCAGTGAAGTCTGGGCTTATAGCAATCAGCCCCAGCATTTT,CASSEVWAYSNQPQHF
TRBV6-5,-,TRBJ2-7,few,TGTGCCAGCAGCTACGGACGGATAGGGGGCTACGAGCAGTACTTC,CASSYGRIGGYEQYF
TRBV28,-,TRBJ2-5,-,TGTGCCAGCAGTCATGGGCCTTACCAAGAGACCCAGTACTTC,CASSHGPYQETQYF
TRBV6-5,-,TRBJ2-1,-,TGTGCCAGCAGTTACAGCTACGACGACAATGAGCAGTTCTTC,CASSYSYDDNEQFF
TRBV30,-,TRBJ2-3,-,TGTGCCTGGATGATGGGTGTGGGCACAGATACGCAGTATTTT,CAWMMGVGTDTQYF
TRBV11-2,-,TRBJ2-1,-,TGTGCCAGCAGCTTCGAGGGTTACAGGAATGAGCAGTTCTTC,CASSFEGYRNEQFF
TRBV5-1,-,TRBJ1-5,-,TGCGCCAGCAGCTTGGCGGGTGGCAATCAGCCCCAGCATTTT,CASSLAGGNQPQHF
TRBV4-2,-,TRBJ2-1,-,TGTGCCAGCAGCCGCGCGACCCACGACCACAATGAGCAGTTCTTC,CASSRATHDHNEQFF
TRBV7-9,-,TRBJ1-2,-,TGTGCCAGCAGCCCAGGGACCTGGCGGGGCTACACCTTC,CASSPGTWRGYTF
TRBV7-8,-,TRBJ2-7,-,TGTGCCAGCAGCTTATCGACTCCCGATCTGAGAGAGCAGTACTTC,CASSLSTPDLREQYF
TRBV19,-,TRBJ2-4,-,TGTGCCAGTAGTACTACGGGAGCAAAGGTTTCGGCCAAAAACATTCAGTACTTC,CASSTTGAKVSAKNIQYF
TRBV4-1,-,TRBJ2-1,once,TGCGCCAGCAGCTCGATACCGGGACAAACCAATGAGCAGTTCTTC,CASSSIPGQTNEQFF
TRBV6-4,TRBD1,TRBJ2-7,-,TGTGCCAGCACCTTGGACAGGCACTTCTACGAGCAGTACTTC,CASTLDRHFYEQYF
TRBV19,TRBD1,TRBJ1-1,-,TGTGCCAGTAGTACAGGACAGGGGAAACCGGGCACTGAAGCTTTCTTT,CASSTGQGKPGTEAFF
TRBV28,-,TRBJ1-1,-,TGTGCCAGCAGTGGCCGGGACAAGATGATGAACACTGAAGCTTTCTTT,CASSGRDKMMNTEAFF
TRBV5-4,TRBD1,TRBJ2-1,-,TGTGCCAGCAGCTCCCAGGGGGTCGATGAGCAGTTCTTC,CASSSQGVDEQFF
TRBV5-1,TRBD1,TRBJ2-6,-,TGCGCCAGCAGCTCGGACAGGTTGAGCTCTGGGGCCAACGTCCTGACTTTC,CASSSDRLSSGANVLTF